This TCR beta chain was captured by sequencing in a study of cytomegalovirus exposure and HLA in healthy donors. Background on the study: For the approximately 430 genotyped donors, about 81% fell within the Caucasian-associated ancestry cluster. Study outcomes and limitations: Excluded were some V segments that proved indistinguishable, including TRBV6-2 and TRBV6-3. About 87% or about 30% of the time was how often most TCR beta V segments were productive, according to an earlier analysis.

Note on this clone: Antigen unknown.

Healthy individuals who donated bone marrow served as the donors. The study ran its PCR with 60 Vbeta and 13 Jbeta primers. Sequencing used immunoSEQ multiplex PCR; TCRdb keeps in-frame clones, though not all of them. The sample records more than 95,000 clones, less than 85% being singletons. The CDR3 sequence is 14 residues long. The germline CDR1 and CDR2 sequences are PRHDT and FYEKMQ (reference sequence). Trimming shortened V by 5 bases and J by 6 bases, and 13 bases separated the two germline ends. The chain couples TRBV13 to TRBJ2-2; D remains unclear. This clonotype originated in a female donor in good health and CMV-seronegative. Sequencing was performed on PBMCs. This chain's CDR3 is CASSPDRGPGELFF. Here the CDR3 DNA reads TGTGCCAGCAGCCCGGATAGAGGTCCCGGGGAGCTGTTTTTT.